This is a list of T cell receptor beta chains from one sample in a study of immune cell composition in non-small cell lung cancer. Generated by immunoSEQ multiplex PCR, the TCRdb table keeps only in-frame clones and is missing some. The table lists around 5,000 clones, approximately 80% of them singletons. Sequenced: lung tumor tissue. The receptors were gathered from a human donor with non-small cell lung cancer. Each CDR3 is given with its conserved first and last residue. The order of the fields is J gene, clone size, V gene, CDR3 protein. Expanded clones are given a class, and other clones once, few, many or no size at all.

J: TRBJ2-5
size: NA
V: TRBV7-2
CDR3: CASSLVQGPETQYF

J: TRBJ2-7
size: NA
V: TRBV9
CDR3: CASKVGIREGYF

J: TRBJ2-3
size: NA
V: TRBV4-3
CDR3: CASSQEAGGIDTQYF

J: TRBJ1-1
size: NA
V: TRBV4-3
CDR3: CASSQQFLTEAFF

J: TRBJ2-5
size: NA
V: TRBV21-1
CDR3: CASSKEGQGGQYF

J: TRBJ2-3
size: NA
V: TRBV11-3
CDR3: CASSLRGGSDTQYF

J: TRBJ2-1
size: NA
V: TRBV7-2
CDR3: CASSHSDRYNEQFF

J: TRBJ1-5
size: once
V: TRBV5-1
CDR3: CASSLAPTGGGNQPQHF

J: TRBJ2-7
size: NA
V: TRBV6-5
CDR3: CASSNGPGQGIKYF

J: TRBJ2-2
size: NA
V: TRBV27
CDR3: CASSPGTGDPRGNTGELFF

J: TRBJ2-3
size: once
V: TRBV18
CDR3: CASSPRTSGDTQYF

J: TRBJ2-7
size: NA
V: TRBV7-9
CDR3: CASSLKTAGGHEQYF

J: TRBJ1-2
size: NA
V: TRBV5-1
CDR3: CASSLEGRINGYTF

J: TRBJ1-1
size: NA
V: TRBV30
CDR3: CACSRGVGTEAFF

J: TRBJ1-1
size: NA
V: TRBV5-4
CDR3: CASSLSVVKNTEAFF

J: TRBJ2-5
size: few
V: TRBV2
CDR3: CASSEARGQETQYF

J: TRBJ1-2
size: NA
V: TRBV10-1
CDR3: CASRKSRDRFNYGYTF

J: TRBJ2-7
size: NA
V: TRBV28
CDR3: CASSFTKLLPYEQYF

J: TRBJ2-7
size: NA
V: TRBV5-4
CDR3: CASSPGGTYYEQYF

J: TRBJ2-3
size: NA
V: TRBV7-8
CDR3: CASSISGGITDTQYF

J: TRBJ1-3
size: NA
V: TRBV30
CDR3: CGSRDSGNTIYF

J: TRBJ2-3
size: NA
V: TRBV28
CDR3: CASSFSGRGVASTDTQYF

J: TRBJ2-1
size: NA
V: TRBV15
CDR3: CATSRDLAGDNEQFF

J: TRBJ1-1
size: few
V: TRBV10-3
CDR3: CAINDRRLQGGNTEAFF

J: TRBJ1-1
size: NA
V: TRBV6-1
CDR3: CASSENRSGGNEAFF

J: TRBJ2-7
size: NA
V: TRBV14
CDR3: CASSQDPAGWGEQYF

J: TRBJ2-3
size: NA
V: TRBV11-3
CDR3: CASSFGQGTDTQYF

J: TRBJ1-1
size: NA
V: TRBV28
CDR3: CASSPHRGRLSAEAFF

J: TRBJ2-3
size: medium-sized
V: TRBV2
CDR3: CASGPTSGNTDTQYF

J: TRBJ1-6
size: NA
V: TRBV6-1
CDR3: CASSELGQGSPLHF

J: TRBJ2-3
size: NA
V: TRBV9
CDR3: CASSTTKPGGGVSDTQYF

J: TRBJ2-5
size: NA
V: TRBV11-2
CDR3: CASSLAPRSPIGQETQYF

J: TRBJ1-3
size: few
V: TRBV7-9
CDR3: CASSAGTVSGNTIYF

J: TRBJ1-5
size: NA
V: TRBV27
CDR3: CASSPRGTGRDQPQHF

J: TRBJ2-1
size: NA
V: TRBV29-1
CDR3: CSVERAGGRDNEQFF

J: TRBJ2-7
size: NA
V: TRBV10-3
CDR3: CAISELGRDSYEQYF

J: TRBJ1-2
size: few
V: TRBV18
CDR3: CASALSGTNYGYTF

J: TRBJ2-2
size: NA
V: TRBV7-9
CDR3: CASSLTPGGANTGELFF

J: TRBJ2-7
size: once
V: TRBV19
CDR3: CASSHDRAYEQYF

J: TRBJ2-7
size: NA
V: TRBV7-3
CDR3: CASSPGIGYEQYF

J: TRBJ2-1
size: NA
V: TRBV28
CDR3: CASSPPGNEQFF

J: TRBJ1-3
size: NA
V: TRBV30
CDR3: CAWCQGRGSSGNTIYF

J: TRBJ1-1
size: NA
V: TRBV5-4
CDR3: CASTIRTGANTEAFF

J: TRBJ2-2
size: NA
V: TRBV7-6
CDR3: CASSPGQGFPVGELFF

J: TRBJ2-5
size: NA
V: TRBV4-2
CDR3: CASSQVRSGRATGQETQYF

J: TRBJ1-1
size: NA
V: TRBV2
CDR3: CASSEVPQIGGEAFF

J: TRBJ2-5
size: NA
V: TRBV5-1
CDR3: CASSLEGLDGETQYF

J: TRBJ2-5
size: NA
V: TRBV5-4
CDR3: CASSLGGARGLEQYF

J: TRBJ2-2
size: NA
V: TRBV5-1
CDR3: CASSSKPTGGHTGELFF

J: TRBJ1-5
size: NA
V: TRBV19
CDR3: CASSRAGESNQPQHF

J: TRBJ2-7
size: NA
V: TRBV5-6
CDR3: CASRIAGAYEQYF

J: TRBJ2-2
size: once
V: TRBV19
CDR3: CASSRGLADTGELFF

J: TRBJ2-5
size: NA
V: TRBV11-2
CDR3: CATRVSDRTQETQYF

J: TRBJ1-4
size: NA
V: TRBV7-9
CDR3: CASSQAGYGEKLFF

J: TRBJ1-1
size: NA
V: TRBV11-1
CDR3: CASSSWTGATEAFF

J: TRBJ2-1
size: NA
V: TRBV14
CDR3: CASSPLARRNEQFF

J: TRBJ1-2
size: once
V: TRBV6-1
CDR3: CASNTQNYGYTF

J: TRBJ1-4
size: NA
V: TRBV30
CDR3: CAYRGGNEKLFF

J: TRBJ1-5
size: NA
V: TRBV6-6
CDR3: CASSYREGPQHF